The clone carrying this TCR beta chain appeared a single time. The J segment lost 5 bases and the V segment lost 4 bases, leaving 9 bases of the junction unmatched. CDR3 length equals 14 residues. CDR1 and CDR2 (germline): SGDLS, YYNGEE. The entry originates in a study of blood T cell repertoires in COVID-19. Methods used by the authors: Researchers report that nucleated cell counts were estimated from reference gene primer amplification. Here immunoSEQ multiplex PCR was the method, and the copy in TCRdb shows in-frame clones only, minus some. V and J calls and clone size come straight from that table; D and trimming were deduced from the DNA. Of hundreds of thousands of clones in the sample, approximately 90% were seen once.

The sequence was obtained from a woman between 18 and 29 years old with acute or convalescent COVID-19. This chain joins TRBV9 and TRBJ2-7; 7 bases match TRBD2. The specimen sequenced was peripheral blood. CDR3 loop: CASSFGGTGDEQYF. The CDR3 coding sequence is TGTGCCAGCAGCTTCGGGGGGACCGGCGACGAGCAGTACTTC.